The present TCR beta chain was sequenced within a study of T cells after yellow fever vaccination. Notes on the study in general: CD4 and CD8 compartments shared a small share of clonotypes. When the response was secondary, it was weaker but reached its peak faster, day 5 versus 15.

This clonotype was seen many times. From the 5' RACE reads, TCRdb called clonotypes with MiXCR, one entry per CDR3 protein. The data hold 20,000 to 30,000 distinct CDR3 sequences, with 5.5% observed a single time. This CDR3 spans 17 amino acids. Looked up from germline, CDR1 is LGHNA and CDR2 is YSLEER. J gave up 0 bases and V 0 bases, and 5 bases lay outside the gene matches. The sequence was obtained from a man aged 25 to 45 who received the YFV17D yellow fever vaccine. The rearrangement links TRBV4-3 to TRBJ2-3, with 8 bases identical to TRBD2. Sequencing was performed on PBMCs, either bulk or a sorted T-cell subset (CD4+, CD8+, memory, or dextramer-sorted; not recorded which), taken 15 days after the yellow fever booster vaccination. CDR3 protein: CASSQDGLASSTDTQYF. CDR3 in DNA: TGCGCCAGCAGCCAAGATGGACTAGCCTCTAGCACAGATACGCAGTATTTT.